A single sample gave rise to the 8 T cell receptor gamma chains below, sequenced in a study of gamma-delta T cells after stem cell transplantation. TCRdb reanalysed the RT-PCR reads with CATT. Of about 2,300 gamma-chain clones listed, approximately 6.6% are singletons. The sequencing input was gamma-delta T cells. The source is a human donor. It is not recorded whose cells these are; they may come from a transplant donor.

This clone has more than one count but fewer than ten. This likely stems from a read error, as it lies one base from a far larger clone. The same CDR3 arises from other DNA sequences in this sample as well. The chain employs TRGV8 and TRGJ1 or TRGJ2. The J gene, absent from TCRdb, was called here by matching the DNA to germline. CDR3 length equals 14 residues. The V gene's germline CDR1 is VENAVY and CDR2 YDSYNSRV. This chain's CDR3 is CATWDRRSYYKKLF. The CDR3 coding sequence is TGCGCCACCTGGGATAGAAGGAGTTATTATAAGAAACTCTTT.

Regarding this clone: The protein TCRdb lists belongs to a much larger clone and differs from this DNA's translation at residue 9, which points to a read error; the protein shown is made from the DNA. The chain carries TRGV9 and TRGJP. Here the J gene was assigned by germline matching of the DNA, as TCRdb has none. Germline trimming cut 1 base from V and 9 bases from J; bases unmatched to any gene: 9. This CDR3 has 17 residues. Germline lookup yields CDR1 GITISATS and CDR2 ISYDGTV (reference sequence). The CDR3 DNA reads TGTGCCTTGTGGGAGGTACTCAAAGGGTTGGGCAAAAAAATCAAGGTATTT. Translation gives CALWEVLKGLGKKIKVF.

This clone was observed a handful of times. The protein held in TCRdb is that of a much larger clone and does not match this DNA's translation at residue 4, likely because of a read error; the protein shown is translated from the DNA. The chain has TRGV9 and TRGJP. The J gene is absent in TCRdb and was assigned here via DNA matching to germline. The CDR3 has 17 residues. Germline V gene data show CDR1 as GITISATS and CDR2 as ISYDGTV (reference sequence). CDR3 in DNA: TGTGCCTTGGGGGAGGTGCTCGGGGAGTTGGGCAAAAAAATCAAGGTATTT. Translated: CALGEVLGELGKKIKVF.

This clone has more than one count but fewer than ten. This is likely an artifact of a read error, given a far larger clone one base away. Other DNA sequences in the sample encode the same CDR3. CDR3 coding DNA: TGTGCCTTGTGGGAGGGATTTCAGGAGTTGGGCAAAAAAATCAAGGTATTT. Translated, it gives CALWEGFQELGKKIKVF. This rearrangement joins TRGV9 to TRGJP. The germline V gene encodes CDR1 GITISATS and CDR2 ISYDGTV (reference sequence). Trimming took 2 bases from V and 7 from J; bases not matched to a gene: 8. CDR3 length: 17 residues.

The J gene has no call, while the V gene is TRGV9. CDR1 is GITISATS, CDR2 ISYDGTV, per germline (reference sequence). This CDR3 has 17 residues. CDR3 bases: TGTGCCTTGTGGTATGCAGAACAATTGGTTTATAAAGAGAAAAAACTCTTT. Its translation is CALWYAEQLVYKEKKLF.

To note about this clone: TCRdb lists the protein of a much larger clone for this DNA, which differs at residue 10, so this is likely a read error; the protein given here is translated from the DNA itself. This sequence joins TRGV8 and TRGJ1 or TRGJ2. TCRdb offers no J gene call, so here the DNA was matched to germline to obtain one. CDR1 VENAVY and CDR2 YDSYNSRV come from the germline V gene. This CDR3 region has 14 residues. The CDR3 region has the DNA TGTGCCACCTGGGATAGAAGGAGTTATGATAAGAAACTCTTT. Translating it yields CATWDRRSYDKKLF.

As for this clone: The junction and the germline gene differ at one end; a read error may be behind it. The sample holds other DNA sequences that translate to the same CDR3. This chain links TRGV9 with TRGJP. Germline loops: CDR1 GITISATS, CDR2 ISYDGTV (reference sequence). The CDR3 runs to 17 residues. The CDR3 loop is CALWEVLKDMGKKIKVF. The CDR3 DNA sequence: TGTGCCTTGTGGGAGGTACTCAAAGATATGGGCAAGAAAATCAAGGTATTT.

With respect to this clone: The protein TCRdb gives is from a much larger clone and does not agree with this DNA's translation at residue 7, likely a read error; the protein shown here comes from the DNA. The chain links TRGV8 to TRGJ1 or TRGJ2. Here the J gene came from matching the DNA to germline, since TCRdb omits it. V lost 1 base and J lost 3; bases outside the gene matches: 6. Germline CDR1 and CDR2: VENAVY and YDSYNSRV. This CDR3 is 14 amino acids long. CDR3 DNA sequence: TGTGCCACCTGGGATAGAGGGAGTTATTATAAGAAACTCTTT. Translation gives CATWDRGSYYKKLF.